Listed below are T cell receptor beta chains from one sample, sequenced in a study of cytotoxic CD8 clonotypes in ibrutinib-treated CLL. The assay was immunoSEQ multiplex PCR, and TCRdb's table has in-frame clones only and misses some. Of roughly 150,000 clones listed, about 70% were seen once; the top ten hold roughly 4.7%. The sample here was PBMCs, taken after 24 months of ibrutinib treatment. These receptors all stem from a human donor with chronic lymphocytic leukemia. CDR3s include the opening cysteine and the closing phenylalanine or tryptophan. The order of the fields is clone size, J gene, V gene, D gene, CDR3 protein, CDR3 DNA. D genes are given only for firm matches. The size entry is marked missing in some rows and otherwise reads once, few, many or a size class.

- TRBJ2-7 TRBV4-3 TRBD1 CASSQETGTKASYEQYF TGCGCCAGCAGCCAAGAGACAGGGACCAAAGCGTCCTACGAGCAGTACTTC
- TRBJ2-7 TRBV6-6 - CASSYSYGYEQYF TGTGCCAGCAGTTACTCGTACGGCTACGAGCAGTACTTC
once TRBJ2-2 TRBV11-2 - CASSLGLHTGELFF TGTGCCAGCAGCTTGGGGTTACACACCGGGGAGCTGTTTTTT
- TRBJ2-4 TRBV7-8 - CASSLARVAKNIQYF TGTGCCAGCAGCTTAGCTCGAGTAGCCAAAAACATTCAGTACTTC
- TRBJ1-4 TRBV27 - CASSLGPTKFLFF TGTGCCAGCAGTTTGGGGCCCACCAAGTTTCTGTTTTTT
- TRBJ2-2 TRBV29-1 - CSVSSNTGELFF TGCAGCGTTTCATCGAACACCGGGGAGCTGTTTTTT
- TRBJ2-1 TRBV29-1 - CSVGGGGTPYNEQFF TGCAGCGTTGGAGGGGGGGGTACCCCCTACAATGAGCAGTTCTTC
- TRBJ1-2 TRBV6-5 - CASSSGYGYTF TGTGCCAGCAGTTCTGGATATGGCTACACCTTC
few TRBJ2-5 TRBV7-2 TRBD2 CASSLTSVQETQYF TGTGCCAGCAGTTTGACTAGCGTACAAGAGACCCAGTACTTC
- TRBJ2-5 TRBV4-2 - CASSQGWGPQETQYF TGTGCCAGCAGCCAAGGGTGGGGGCCCCAAGAGACCCAGTACTTC